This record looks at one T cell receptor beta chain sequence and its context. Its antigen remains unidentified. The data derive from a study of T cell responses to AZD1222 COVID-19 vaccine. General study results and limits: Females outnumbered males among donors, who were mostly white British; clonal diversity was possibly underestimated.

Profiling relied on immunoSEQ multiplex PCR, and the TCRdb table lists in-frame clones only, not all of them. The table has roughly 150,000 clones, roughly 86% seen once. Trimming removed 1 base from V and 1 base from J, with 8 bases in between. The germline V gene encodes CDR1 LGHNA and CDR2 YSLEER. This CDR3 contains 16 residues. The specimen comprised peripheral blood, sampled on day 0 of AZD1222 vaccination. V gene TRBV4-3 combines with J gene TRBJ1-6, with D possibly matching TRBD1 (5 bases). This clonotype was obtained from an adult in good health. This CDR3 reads CASSQGGGSYNSPLHF. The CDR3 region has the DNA TGCGCCAGCAGCCAAGGGGGGGGATCCTATAATTCACCCCTCCACTTT.